This entry features one T cell receptor beta chain sequence. TCR beta chains were sequenced at survey level with immunoSEQ. Here immunoSEQ multiplex PCR was the method, and the copy in TCRdb shows in-frame clones only, minus some. In the table there are around 49,000 clones, 80% to 95% of which are singletons. This clonotype was sampled from a man between 35 and 55 years old with rheumatoid arthritis. The sequencing input was PBMCs.

CDR3 in amino acids: CASSSTGTGTNTIYF. The CDR3 nucleotides are TGTGCCAGCAGTTCCACCGGGACAGGGACTAACACCATATATTTT. The rearrangement joins TRBV11-2 to TRBJ1-3, with 9 positions matching TRBD1. Per the germline V gene, CDR1 is SGHAT and CDR2 is FQNNGV. V was clipped by 6 bases and J by 7 bases; unmatched bases: 10. The CDR3 runs 15 residues.